A single sample is the source of the 32 T cell receptor beta chains below, sequenced in a study of blood T cell repertoires in COVID-19 (dated by TCRdb to 2018 to 2020). Libraries were built with the immunoSEQ multiplex PCR assay. TCRdb limited this immuneACCESS table to in-frame rearrangements with V and J called. A share of clones is missing; checked studies link under half to unresolved V genes, and the rest is unexplained. The sample table records 120,000 or so clones; 69% of these occur just once. The ten largest clones take up about 2.2% of the sample. The specimen was peripheral blood. The source is a woman in her 70s with acute or convalescent COVID-19.

The chain joins TRBV4-3 to TRBJ1-2, with TRBD1 identical over 9 bases. CDR1 LGHNA and CDR2 YSLEER come from the germline V gene. The V gene end was trimmed by 3 bases and the J gene end by 7 bases; junction bases not matched to a gene: 9. The CDR3 covers 15 residues. CDR3 sequence: CASSQAGTGNFGYTF. The DNA for the CDR3 is TGCGCCAGCAGCCAGGCCGGGACAGGGAATTTTGGCTACACCTTC.

V is TRBV7-2 and J is TRBJ2-1, with D tentatively TRBD2 (5 bases). The CDR3 is 15 amino acids. Trimming took 2 bases from V and 7 from J, leaving 15 bases between them. Germline V lookup: CDR1 SGHTA, CDR2 FQGNSA. CDR3 DNA sequence: TGTGCCAGCAGCTTAAGAGGGAGAAATTCTAATGAGCAGTTCTTC. Translating gives CASSLRGRNSNEQFF.

DNA for the CDR3: TGTGCCAGCAGCCGATCGGCGGGACTGAGCTCCTACGAGCAGTACTTC. This encodes CASSRSAGLSSYEQYF. The chain carries TRBV7-8 and TRBJ2-7, with D possibly matching TRBD2 (6 bases). Per germline, CDR1 SGHVS and CDR2 FQNEAQ. V was trimmed by 5 bases and J by 0 bases, leaving 17 bases between them. CDR3 length equals 16 residues. Combining the CDR3 with reference TRBV7-8 and TRBJ2-7 gives the whole variable domain GAGVSQSPRYKVAKRGQDVALRCDPISGHVSLFWYQQALGQGPEFLTYFQNEAQLDKSGLPSDRFFAERPEGSVSTLKIQRTQQEDSAVYLCASSRSAGLSSYEQYFGPGTRLTVT.

The chain recombines TRBV6-1 with TRBJ2-1; a weak D match, TRBD2 (7 bases). V was trimmed by 1 base and J by 4 bases, leaving 11 bases between them. The CDR3 has 15 amino acids. Germline values: CDR1 MNHNS, CDR2 SASEGT. The CDR3 DNA reads TGTGCCAGCAGTGAAGAAGGGGGGGGATACAATGAGCAGTTCTTC. This gives the protein CASSEEGGGYNEQFF.

This clone was detected a few times. The V call is TRBV12-3 or TRBV12-4, the J call TRBJ2-3; TRBD1 might be the D (5 bases). Trimming shortened V by 3 bases and J by 4 bases, and 8 bases separated the two germline ends. The CDR3 totals 13 residues. DNA for the CDR3: TGTGCCAGCAGTTTTCAGGGTGCAGATACGCAGTATTTT. It translates to CASSFQGADTQYF.

The chain joins TRBV4-1 to TRBJ2-2; possible D gene TRBD2, 6 bases. Per the germline V gene, CDR1 is MGHRA and CDR2 is YSYEKL. The V end lost 0 bases, the J end lost 7 bases, and 12 bases lay between the germline ends. The CDR3 consists of 15 residues. The CDR3 DNA follows: TGCGCCAGCAGCCAAGACCTGACTAGGTTCGGGGAGCTGTTTTTT. It specifies CASSQDLTRFGELFF.

With respect to this clone: A much larger clone sits a single nucleotide away, making a read error possible. The chain recombines TRBV11-2 with TRBJ1-6; possible D gene TRBD1, 6 bases. V was trimmed by 4 bases and J by 7 bases, leaving 8 bases between them. The CDR3 is 13 amino acids. Germline values: CDR1 SGHAT, CDR2 FQNNGV. The CDR3, as DNA: TGTGCCAGCAGCTCGCAGGGGAATTCACCCCTCCACTTT. Translation: CASSSQGNSPLHF. Full variable domain (remainder filled in from reference TRBV11-2 and TRBJ1-6): EAGVAQSPRYKIIEKRQSVAFWCNPISGHATLYWYQQILGQGPKLLIQFQNNGVVDDSQLPKDRFSAERLKGVDSTLKIQPAKLEDSAVYLCASSSQGNSPLHFGNGTRLTVT.

The chain recombines TRBV9 with TRBJ1-1, with a tentative D call TRBD1 (6 bases). CDR3 length equals 14 residues. Germline V gene lookup returns CDR1 SGDLS and CDR2 YYNGEE. The V end was cut by 2 bases, the J end by 0 bases, with 8 bases between. Here the CDR3 reads CASSVGHLNTEAFF. In nucleotides, the CDR3 is TGTGCCAGCAGCGTGGGACACCTGAACACTGAAGCTTTCTTT.

This rearrangement joins TRBV28 to TRBJ1-4; weak D call: TRBD1 (5 bases). The germline CDR1 and CDR2 sequences are MDHEN and SYDVKM. Trimming removed 3 bases at V and 7 bases at J, with 12 bases between. The CDR3 runs 14 residues. CDR3 in DNA: TGTGCCAGCAGTTTTGGGGGGGGGACTGAAAAACTGTTTTTT. This encodes CASSFGGGTEKLFF.

The chain combines TRBV7-9 with TRBJ2-7; 8 bases agree with TRBD2. Per the germline V gene, CDR1 is SEHNR and CDR2 is FQNEAQ (reference sequence). Trimming at V came to 5 bases and at J to 6 bases, leaving 3 bases not matched to a gene. This CDR3 is built from 12 residues. CDR3 DNA: TGTGCCAGCAGCATGGGACTAGGCGAGCAGTACTTC. Protein product: CASSMGLGEQYF.

The table lists this clone with a few counts. The chain has TRBV5-4 and TRBJ2-1, with TRBD1 matching 8 bases. Germline loops: CDR1 SGHNT, CDR2 YYREEE (reference sequence). The CDR3 covers 16 residues. The ends lost 4 bases at V and 1 base at J; junction bases unmatched: 7. The CDR3 DNA sequence: TGTGCCAGCAGCACAGGGGGAGACCGGTCCTACAATGAGCAGTTCTTC. The encoded protein is CASSTGGDRSYNEQFF.

This clone has just a few counts. The chain links TRBV6-1 to TRBJ2-5, with 7 bases fitting TRBD1. The CDR3 contains 18 residues. The germline V gene has CDR1 MNHNS and CDR2 SASEGT. Trimming took 2 bases from V and 1 from J; bases not matched to a gene: 13. CDR3 residues: CASSERGQRAAPQETQYF. In nucleotides, the CDR3 is TGTGCCAGCAGTGAAAGGGGGCAGAGAGCGGCCCCCCAAGAGACCCAGTACTTC.

The chain has TRBV4-3 and TRBJ1-5, with TRBD1 identical over 9 bases. CDR3 length: 15 residues. Germline CDR1 is LGHNA and CDR2 is YSLEER. Trimming took 4 bases from V and 6 from J; bases not matched to a gene: 7. CDR3 DNA: TGCGCCAGCAGCCGGGACAGGGTTGGGACTCAGCCCCAGCATTTT. Protein product: CASSRDRVGTQPQHF.

V gene TRBV7-2 combines with J gene TRBJ2-1; the D is unclear. Trimming took 1 base from V and 9 from J, leaving 7 bases between them. Germline-derived CDR1 and CDR2 are SGHTA and FQGNSA. The CDR3 consists of 12 residues. The CDR3 nucleotides are TGTGCCAGCAGCTTAGGCTTGAGTGAGCAGTTCTTC. Translated: CASSLGLSEQFF. The entire variable domain, with the rest obtained from reference TRBV7-2 and TRBJ2-1, is as follows: GAGVSQSPSNKVTEKGKDVELRCDPISGHTALYWYRQSLGQGLEFLIYFQGNSAPDKSGLPSDRFSAERTGGSVSTLTIQRTQQEDSAVYLCASSLGLSEQFFGPGTRLTVL.

The CDR3 DNA reads TGTGCCACCAGCAGATCGTCAAATACGGGGGAGGGCAATCAGCCCCAGCATTTT. It codes for CATSRSSNTGEGNQPQHF. V usage is TRBV15 and J usage is TRBJ1-5; perhaps TRBD1 as D (5 bases). The CDR3 length is 18 residues. Germline V lookup: CDR1 LNHNV, CDR2 YYDKDF (reference sequence). The V end lost 2 bases, the J end lost 2 bases, and 19 bases lay between the germline ends.

The V call is TRBV11-2, the J call TRBJ2-3; the match to TRBD2 covers 9 bases. Germline CDR1 and CDR2: SGHAT and FQNNGV. This CDR3 has 15 residues. After removal of 5 bases from V and 6 bases from J, the junction contained 9 bases not matched to a gene. CDR3 in amino acids: CASSPRAGGLDTQYF. The CDR3 region has the DNA TGTGCCAGCAGCCCCCGAGCGGGGGGTCTGGATACGCAGTATTTT.

V is TRBV6-4 and J is TRBJ1-2; 9 bases are shared with TRBD1. Germline CDR1 is MRHNA and CDR2 is SNTAGT. With V trimmed by 5 bases and J by 6 bases, 7 bases remained unmatched. The CDR3 consists of 14 residues. The CDR3 nucleotides are TGTGCCAGCAGTCCCGGGACAGGGCGCGATGGCTACACCTTC. Encoded protein: CASSPGTGRDGYTF.

The chain joins TRBV7-9 to TRBJ2-5; TRBD1 agrees at 8 bases. The CDR3 consists of 15 residues. The germline gives CDR1 SEHNR, CDR2 FQNEAQ (reference sequence). V was pared by 2 bases and J by 5 bases, with 7 bases of the junction left unmatched. The CDR3 DNA reads TGTGCCAGCAGCTTACTCCAGGGGGCCCGGGAGACCCAGTACTTC. This translates into CASSLLQGARETQYF.

The rearrangement links TRBV27 to TRBJ2-7; 9 nucleotides align to TRBD1. The CDR3 is 17 amino acids. Germline trimming cut 1 base from V and 5 bases from J; bases unmatched to any gene: 12. In germline, CDR1 is MNHEY, CDR2 SMNVEV (reference sequence). The DNA for the CDR3 is TGTGCCAGCAGTTTATATGGGACAGGGAGCTTCTTAAACGAGCAGTACTTC. Protein: CASSLYGTGSFLNEQYF.

Notes on this clone: Other DNA sequences in this specimen translate into the identical CDR3. This sequence joins TRBV5-1 and TRBJ2-2; 12 bases are shared with TRBD1. CDR1 and CDR2 (germline): SGHRS, YFSETQ. This CDR3 has 15 residues. V gave up 3 bases and J gave up 7 bases; unmatched junction bases: 4. DNA of the CDR3: TGCGCCAGCAGCTCGGGACAGGGGGCCATCGGGGAGCTGTTTTTT. It translates to CASSSGQGAIGELFF.

The chain links TRBV5-6 to TRBJ1-2; tentatively, D is TRBD1 (6 bases). CDR1 and CDR2 (germline): SGHDT, YYEEEE. This CDR3 spans 18 amino acids. V lost 0 bases, J lost 6 bases, and 24 bases lay in between. The CDR3 DNA follows: TGTGCCAGCAGCTTGGTAACGACAGGACCTCCCACGAGAGATGGCTACACCTTC. It codes for CASSLVTTGPPTRDGYTF.

V is TRBV6-5 and J is TRBJ1-1; TRBD1 matches at 8 bases. Germline loops: CDR1 MNHEY, CDR2 SVGAGI. The CDR3 is 13 residues long. V lost 10 bases and J lost 5; bases outside the gene matches: 9. The CDR3 nucleotides are TGTGCCACTGTTACAGGGGGAGAAACTGAAGCTTTCTTT. This codes for CATVTGGETEAFF.

This chain connects TRBV5-4 to TRBJ2-7; 9 bases are a match to TRBD1. Germline V gene lookup returns CDR1 SGHNT and CDR2 YYREEE (reference sequence). The CDR3 covers 15 residues. V was pared by 4 bases and J by 1 base, with 6 bases of the junction left unmatched. The CDR3 reads CASSPDRGGSYEQYF. The CDR3 bases are TGTGCCAGCAGCCCAGACAGGGGGGGATCCTACGAGCAGTACTTC.

This clone was seen once. The CDR3 is CASSLAQQSYEQYF. Written as DNA, the CDR3 is TGTGCCAGCAGCTTAGCGCAACAGAGCTACGAGCAGTACTTC. The rearrangement links TRBV7-8 to TRBJ2-7; no firm D call. V shed 0 bases and J shed 3 bases, with 9 bases lying between them. The CDR3 has 14 amino acids. The germline V gene encodes CDR1 SGHVS and CDR2 FQNEAQ.

This clone occurred a few times. The chain combines TRBV9 with TRBJ2-7; D ambiguous. CDR3 length equals 12 residues. Trimming removed 4 bases at V and 0 bases at J, with 5 bases between. Germline V gene data show CDR1 as SGDLS and CDR2 as YYNGEE. The chain's CDR3 is CASSPGSYEQYF. In nucleotides, the CDR3 is TGTGCCAGCAGCCCCGGCTCCTACGAGCAGTACTTC.

The V gene is TRBV7-9, the J gene TRBJ2-3; D might be TRBD2 (5 bases). Germline CDR1 and CDR2: SEHNR and FQNEAQ (reference sequence). This CDR3 contains 15 residues. V shed 0 bases and J shed 0 bases, with 7 bases lying between them. The CDR3 sequence: CASSLAAASTDTQYF. CDR3 coding DNA: TGTGCCAGCAGCTTAGCAGCGGCTAGCACAGATACGCAGTATTTT.

The table lists this clone with a count of one. J is TRBJ1-1 and V is TRBV12-5; 7 bases line up with TRBD1. The germline CDR1 and CDR2 sequences are LGHNT and FRNRAP. This CDR3 spans 13 amino acids. V was pared by 1 base and J by 6 bases, with 2 bases of the junction left unmatched. This CDR3 reads CASGLGRGSEAFF. CDR3 nucleotide sequence: TGTGCTAGTGGTTTGGGCAGGGGGTCTGAAGCTTTCTTT.

The chain has TRBV10-2 and TRBJ1-1; 8 bases align to TRBD1. V was clipped by 4 bases and J by 9 bases; unmatched bases: 16. The germline gives CDR1 WSHSY, CDR2 SAAADI. The CDR3 is 16 residues long. The CDR3 sequence is CASSASRQGIYVQAFF. The CDR3 DNA reads TGCGCCAGCAGTGCGTCCCGACAGGGGATATATGTGCAAGCTTTCTTT.

The V gene is TRBV5-1, the J gene TRBJ2-2, with D perhaps TRBD1 (5 bases). The V gene's germline CDR1 is SGHRS and CDR2 YFSETQ. The CDR3 is made up of 13 amino acids. V lost 5 bases and J lost 2, with 7 bases in between. The CDR3 coding sequence is TGCGCCAGCAGGACAGAAAACACCGGGGAGCTGTTTTTT. Its translation is CASRTENTGELFF.

This clone came up once. This chain connects TRBV27 to TRBJ2-7; 8 bases agree with TRBD1. CDR1 and CDR2 (germline): MNHEY, SMNVEV (reference sequence). The junction had 6 bases not matched to a gene; V was cut back by 3 bases and J by 2 bases. The CDR3 length is 15 residues. CDR3 residues: CASSFLGTGTYEQYF. As DNA, the CDR3 is TGTGCCAGCAGTTTTCTAGGGACAGGAACCTACGAGCAGTACTTC.

Only a few counts were recorded for this clone. The chain recombines TRBV6-6 with TRBJ2-5; D uncertain. The CDR3 extends over 12 amino acids. The germline V gene encodes CDR1 MNHNY and CDR2 SVGAGI (reference sequence). The V and J ends lost 7 bases and 5 bases respectively, with 11 bases between them. This chain's CDR3 is CASTSFEETQYF. In nucleotides, the CDR3 is TGTGCCAGCACCTCCTTTGAGGAGACCCAGTACTTC.

The sample holds a few counts of this clone. The rearrangement links TRBV6-2 or TRBV6-3 to TRBJ1-2; 7 nucleotides line up with TRBD1. Germline-derived CDR1 and CDR2 are MNHEY and SVGEGT. Trimming removed 0 bases from V and 8 bases from J; junction bases left unmatched: 12. This CDR3 has 16 amino acids. CDR3 in DNA: TGTGCCAGCAGTTACTCGAGGACAGGAATCGTGGCAGGCTACACCTTC. As protein: CASSYSRTGIVAGYTF.